A selection of T cell receptor beta chains follows, all from one sample in a study of Ad26.COV2.S vaccination and SARS-CoV-2 variants. Profiled with immunoSEQ multiplex PCR; TCRdb holds only in-frame clones, not every one. The sample holds almost 400,000 clones, around nine tenths seen once. The sequencing used peripheral blood, collected in a trial of Ad26.COV2.S vaccine versus placebo. These TCRs come from a person aged 18-65 years who received the Ad26.COV2.S COVID-19 vaccine or a placebo. CDR3s include the opening cysteine and the closing phenylalanine or tryptophan.

v_call: TRBV2
j_call: TRBJ2-7
cdr3_aa: CASSGVGNEQYF

v_call: TRBV11-3
j_call: TRBJ1-1
cdr3_aa: CASSLVGMRGRGVAEAFF

v_call: TRBV28
j_call: TRBJ1-3
cdr3_aa: CASRPGGSGNTIYF

v_call: TRBV7-9
j_call: TRBJ2-2
cdr3_aa: CASSRDRVTGELFF

v_call: TRBV15
j_call: TRBJ2-1
cdr3_aa: CATSRGLAAVEQFF

v_call: TRBV4-3
j_call: TRBJ2-1
cdr3_aa: CASSQESPERGHPRQFF

v_call: TRBV12-3/TRBV12-4
j_call: TRBJ2-7
cdr3_aa: CASRSSGLEQYF

v_call: TRBV12-3/TRBV12-4
j_call: TRBJ2-7
cdr3_aa: CASSSGAYEQYF

v_call: TRBV14
j_call: TRBJ1-1
cdr3_aa: CASSHAGFYTEAFF

v_call: TRBV11-2
j_call: TRBJ2-1
cdr3_aa: CASSLDTLAGGPSVPFF

v_call: TRBV4-1
j_call: TRBJ1-5
cdr3_aa: CASSQDITANNQPQHF

v_call: TRBV28
j_call: TRBJ2-7
cdr3_aa: CASSLVTRPGNEQYF

v_call: TRBV7-9
j_call: TRBJ2-1
cdr3_aa: CASRRDSPYNEQFF

v_call: TRBV19
j_call: TRBJ2-7
cdr3_aa: CASSPGTYYEQYF

v_call: TRBV6-2/TRBV6-3
j_call: TRBJ2-1
cdr3_aa: CASSVGLYNEQFF

v_call: TRBV15
j_call: TRBJ1-3
cdr3_aa: CATSESPGGSGNTIYF

v_call: TRBV28
j_call: TRBJ2-3
cdr3_aa: CASSFLAGGADTQYF

v_call: TRBV6-1
j_call: TRBJ2-7
cdr3_aa: CASSETQGAGSYEQYF

v_call: TRBV10-3
j_call: TRBJ1-1
cdr3_aa: CAIRTATNTEAFF

v_call: TRBV28
j_call: TRBJ1-5
cdr3_aa: CASSPPQGAQPQHF

v_call: TRBV6-2/TRBV6-3
j_call: TRBJ2-7
cdr3_aa: CASSFSWQYEQYF

v_call: TRBV7-3
j_call: TRBJ1-1
cdr3_aa: CASSPHRDREAFF

v_call: TRBV14
j_call: TRBJ1-2
cdr3_aa: CASSQEANYGYTF

v_call: TRBV19
j_call: TRBJ2-7
cdr3_aa: CASRETSGRHEQYF

v_call: TRBV10-3
j_call: TRBJ1-1
cdr3_aa: CAISDGGIRNTEAFF

v_call: TRBV11-3
j_call: TRBJ2-5
cdr3_aa: CASSKKGTGQETQYF

v_call: TRBV7-2
j_call: TRBJ2-5
cdr3_aa: CASTLRLAPGETQYF

v_call: TRBV18
j_call: TRBJ2-7
cdr3_aa: CASSPPLAGGPTVSYEQYF

v_call: TRBV19
j_call: TRBJ1-1
cdr3_aa: CASSISLDTEAFF

v_call: TRBV6-2/TRBV6-3
j_call: TRBJ2-7
cdr3_aa: CASSHGLAGTYEQYF

v_call: TRBV9
j_call: TRBJ1-4
cdr3_aa: CASSGDRRGTSEKLFF

v_call: TRBV6-4
j_call: TRBJ2-7
cdr3_aa: CASSAGTGGNEQYF

v_call: TRBV28
j_call: TRBJ2-3
cdr3_aa: CASSLFRVVGTDTQYF

v_call: TRBV5-1
j_call: TRBJ1-6
cdr3_aa: CASSLAGEPYNSPLHF

v_call: TRBV5-1
j_call: TRBJ2-5
cdr3_aa: CASSPSGGQETQYF

v_call: TRBV18
j_call: TRBJ1-2
cdr3_aa: CASSAIGTDANYGYTF

v_call: TRBV28
j_call: TRBJ1-5
cdr3_aa: CASSLSQGVSNQPQHF

v_call: TRBV30
j_call: TRBJ2-7
cdr3_aa: CAWSAGTSGSFAYEQYF

v_call: TRBV19
j_call: TRBJ2-3
cdr3_aa: CASSMLAETTDTQYF

v_call: TRBV11-2
j_call: TRBJ1-1
cdr3_aa: CASSSPFRRWQPNTEAFF